Sequencing of this T cell receptor beta chain was carried out in a study of control samples from healthy donors and cancer patients (TCRdb year 2020). The method was the immunoSEQ multiplex PCR assay. This immuneACCESS table, as held by TCRdb, lists in-frame sequences with V and J called but not all clones. Of the missing ones, under half trace to an unresolved V gene in checked studies; the others have no known cause. This sample holds 100,000 or so clones; roughly three quarters were observed only once. The biggest ten clones account for 10% of the sample. Points on this clone: The antigen it binds to is not known. No per-base quality is available; no much larger clone lies one base away.

There are 14 amino acids in the CDR3, from cysteine to phenylalanine inclusive. Just the 42-base CDR3 DNA is kept, in frame starting at base 1. The germline V gene gives CDR1 as MNHEY and CDR2 as SVGAGI. V is cut by 5 bases and J by 6 bases, and the space between the germline ends is 14 bases. This clonotype was sampled from a young woman in good health. Specimen: blood. The chain uses TRBV6-5 and TRBJ1-5; the D gene assignment is ambiguous. The nucleotides read TGTGCCAGCAGTCTGACGCGGTTGGGTCAGCCCCAGCATTTT. This yields the protein CASSLTRLGQPQHF.